Listed here is a single T cell receptor (beta chain). This entry is derived from a study of neoadjuvant anti-PD-1 for oral cavity cancer. As for the study in general: Patients without progression got a fourth dose around day 43.

The junction had 4 bases not matched to a gene; V was cut back by 7 bases and J by 4 bases. Per germline, CDR1 MNHEY and CDR2 SVGAGI. This CDR3 is built from 13 residues. Time point defined: after neoadjuvant nivolumab, at surgical resection. Stage II-IVA oral cavity squamous cell carcinoma was new and untreated by systemic or radiation therapy. PBMCs were not maintained or expanded in culture before analysis. Using immunoSEQ multiplex PCR, the repertoire was profiled, and TCRdb retains in-frame clones only, with some absent. The data hold roughly 8,900 clones, with less than 70% observed a single time.

The receptor's source is a person aged 40 to 85 with oral cavity squamous cell carcinoma. The sample was PBMCs, taken after nivolumab (anti-PD-1) treatment. This rearrangement joins TRBV6-5 to TRBJ1-2; 9 nucleotides agree with TRBD1. In DNA form, the CDR3 reads TGTGCCAGCATTGGGGACAGGGCCTATGGCTACACCTTC. This sequence encodes CASIGDRAYGYTF.